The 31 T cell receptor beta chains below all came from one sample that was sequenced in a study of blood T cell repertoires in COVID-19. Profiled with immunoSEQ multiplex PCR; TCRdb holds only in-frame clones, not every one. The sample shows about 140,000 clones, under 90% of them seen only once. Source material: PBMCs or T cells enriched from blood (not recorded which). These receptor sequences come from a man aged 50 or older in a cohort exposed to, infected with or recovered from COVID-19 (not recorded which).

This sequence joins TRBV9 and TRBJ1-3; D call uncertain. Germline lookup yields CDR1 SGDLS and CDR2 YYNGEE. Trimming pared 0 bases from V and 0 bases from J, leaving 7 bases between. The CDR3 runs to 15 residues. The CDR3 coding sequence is TGTGCCAGCAGCGTAGCAGGAATCTCTGGAAACACCATATATTTT. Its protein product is CASSVAGISGNTIYF.

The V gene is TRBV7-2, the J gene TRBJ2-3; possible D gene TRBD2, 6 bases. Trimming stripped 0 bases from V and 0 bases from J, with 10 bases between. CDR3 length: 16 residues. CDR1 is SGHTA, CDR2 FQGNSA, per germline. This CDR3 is CASSLAPGGSTDTQYF. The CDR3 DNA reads TGTGCCAGCAGCTTAGCCCCCGGAGGGAGCACAGATACGCAGTATTTT.

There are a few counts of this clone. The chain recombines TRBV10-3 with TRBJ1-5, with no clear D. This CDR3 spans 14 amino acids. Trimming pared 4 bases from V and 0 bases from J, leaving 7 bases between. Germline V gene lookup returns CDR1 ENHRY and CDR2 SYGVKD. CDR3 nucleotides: TGTGCCATCAGTGGAGGTAATAGCAATCAGCCCCAGCATTTT. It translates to CAISGGNSNQPQHF.

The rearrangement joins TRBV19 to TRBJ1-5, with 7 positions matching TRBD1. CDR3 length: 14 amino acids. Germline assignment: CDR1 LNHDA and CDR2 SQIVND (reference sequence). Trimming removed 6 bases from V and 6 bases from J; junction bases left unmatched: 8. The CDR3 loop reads CASSLQGHLQPQHF. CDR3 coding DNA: TGTGCCAGTAGCCTACAGGGGCACCTTCAGCCCCAGCATTTT.

CDR3 nucleotides: TGTGCCAGCAGTACGGTCGCCCTCGAGCAGTACTTC. Translated, it gives CASSTVALEQYF. This sequence joins TRBV12-3 or TRBV12-4 and TRBJ2-7; unclear D gene. Trimming removed 5 bases from V and 6 bases from J, with 11 bases in between. The CDR3 loop spans 12 amino acids.

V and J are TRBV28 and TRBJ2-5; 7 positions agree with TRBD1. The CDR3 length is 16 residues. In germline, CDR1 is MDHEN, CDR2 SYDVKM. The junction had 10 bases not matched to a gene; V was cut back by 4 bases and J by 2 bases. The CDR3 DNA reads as TGTGCCAGCAGTTCCCCCTCACAGGGGCTACAAGAGACCCAGTACTTC. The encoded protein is CASSSPSQGLQETQYF.

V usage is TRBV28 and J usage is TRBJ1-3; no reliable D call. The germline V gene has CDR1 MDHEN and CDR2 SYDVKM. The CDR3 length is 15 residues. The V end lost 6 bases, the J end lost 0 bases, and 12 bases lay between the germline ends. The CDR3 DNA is TGTGCCAGCAGGCAGGACTCTTACTCTGGAAACACCATATATTTT. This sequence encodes CASRQDSYSGNTIYF.

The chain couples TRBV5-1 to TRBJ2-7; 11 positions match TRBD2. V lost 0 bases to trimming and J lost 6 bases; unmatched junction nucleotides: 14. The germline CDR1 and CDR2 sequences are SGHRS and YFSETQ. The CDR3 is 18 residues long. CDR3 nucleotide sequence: TGCGCCAGCAGCTTGGAATCGAGCGCTAGCGGGAGGAAGGTCGAGCAGTACTTC. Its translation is CASSLESSASGRKVEQYF.

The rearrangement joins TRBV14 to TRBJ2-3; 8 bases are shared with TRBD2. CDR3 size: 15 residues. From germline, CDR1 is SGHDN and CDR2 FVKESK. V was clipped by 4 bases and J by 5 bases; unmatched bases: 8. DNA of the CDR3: TGTGCCAGCAGCCCGGGGGGGGCCATAGGAGATACGCAGTATTTT. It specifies CASSPGGAIGDTQYF.

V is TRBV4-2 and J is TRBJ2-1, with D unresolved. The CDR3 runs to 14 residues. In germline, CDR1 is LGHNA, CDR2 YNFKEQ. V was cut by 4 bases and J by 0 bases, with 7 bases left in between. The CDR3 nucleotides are TGTGCCAGCAGCCCCTCGAGCTCCTACAATGAGCAGTTCTTC. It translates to CASSPSSSYNEQFF.

The DNA for the CDR3 is TGTGCCAGCAGCTTAGCAGGACGGGGGGTCAATCAGCCCCAGCATTTT. Translated: CASSLAGRGVNQPQHF. The chain has TRBV7-2 and TRBJ1-5, with D tentatively TRBD1 (5 bases). Germline V gives CDR1 SGHTA, CDR2 FQGNSA. The V end lost 0 bases, the J end lost 3 bases, and 12 bases lay between the germline ends. This CDR3 has 16 amino acids.

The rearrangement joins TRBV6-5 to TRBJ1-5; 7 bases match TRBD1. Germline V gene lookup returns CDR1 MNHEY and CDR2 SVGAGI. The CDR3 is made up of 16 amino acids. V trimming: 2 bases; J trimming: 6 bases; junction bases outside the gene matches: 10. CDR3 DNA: TGTGCCAGCAGTTACCCCTGGACAGGTCGGGCTCAGCCCCAGCATTTT. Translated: CASSYPWTGRAQPQHF.

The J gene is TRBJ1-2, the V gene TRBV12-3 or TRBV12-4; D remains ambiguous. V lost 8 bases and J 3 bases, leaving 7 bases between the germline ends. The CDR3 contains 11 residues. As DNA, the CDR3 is TGTGCCAGCGGACTGCACTATGGCTACACCTTC. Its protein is CASGLHYGYTF.

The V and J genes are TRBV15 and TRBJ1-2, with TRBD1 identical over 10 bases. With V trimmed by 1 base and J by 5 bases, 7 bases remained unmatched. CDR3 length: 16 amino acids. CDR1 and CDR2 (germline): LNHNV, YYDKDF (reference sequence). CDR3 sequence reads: CATSRVQTGGAYGYTF. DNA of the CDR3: TGTGCCACCAGCAGAGTTCAGACAGGGGGCGCGTATGGCTACACCTTC.

The DNA of the CDR3 is TGTGCCAGTGGCGGGGGCACTGAAGCTTTCTTT. Its translation is CASGGGTEAFF. The J gene is TRBJ1-1, the V gene TRBV3-1 (or the pseudogene TRBV3-2); D is possibly TRBD1 (5 bases). CDR1 and CDR2 from the germline V gene are LGHDT and YNNKEL (reference sequence). V gave up 9 bases and J gave up 4 bases, with 9 bases separating them. The CDR3 has 11 residues.

CDR3 amino acids: CASSSAPGTRGYTF. The CDR3 DNA reads TGTGCCAGCAGTTCCGCCCCAGGGACAAGGGGCTACACCTTC. V is TRBV28 and J is TRBJ1-2; D might be TRBD1 (6 bases). V was trimmed by 4 bases and J by 8 bases, leaving 17 bases between them. The CDR3 contains 14 residues. CDR1 MDHEN and CDR2 SYDVKM come from the germline V gene.

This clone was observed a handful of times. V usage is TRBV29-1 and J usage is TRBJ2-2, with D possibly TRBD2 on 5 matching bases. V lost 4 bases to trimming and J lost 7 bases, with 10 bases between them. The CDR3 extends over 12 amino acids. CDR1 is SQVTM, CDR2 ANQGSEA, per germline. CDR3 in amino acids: CSVGTGNGELFF. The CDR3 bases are TGCAGCGTTGGGACTGGGAACGGGGAGCTGTTTTTT.

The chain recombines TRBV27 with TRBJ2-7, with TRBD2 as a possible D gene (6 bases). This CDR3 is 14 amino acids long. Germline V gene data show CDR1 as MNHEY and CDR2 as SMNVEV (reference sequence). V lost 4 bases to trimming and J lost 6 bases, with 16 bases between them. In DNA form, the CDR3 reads TGTGCCAGCAGTTCCCTGATTGGGGGGACCGAGCAGTACTTC. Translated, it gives CASSSLIGGTEQYF.

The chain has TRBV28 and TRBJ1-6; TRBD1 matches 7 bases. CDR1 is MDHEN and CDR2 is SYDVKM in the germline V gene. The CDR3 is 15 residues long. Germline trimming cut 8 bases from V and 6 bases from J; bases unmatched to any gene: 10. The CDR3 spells CASCPGAGGNSPLHF. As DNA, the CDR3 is TGTGCCAGCTGCCCCGGGGCAGGGGGTAATTCACCCCTCCACTTT.

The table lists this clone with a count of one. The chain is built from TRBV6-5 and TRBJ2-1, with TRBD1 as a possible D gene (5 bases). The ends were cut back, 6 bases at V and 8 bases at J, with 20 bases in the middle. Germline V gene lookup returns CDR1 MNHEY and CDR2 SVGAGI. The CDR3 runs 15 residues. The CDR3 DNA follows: TGTGCCAGCAGAGACCCTAGGTGGCAGGGCTATGAGCAGTTCTTC. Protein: CASRDPRWQGYEQFF.

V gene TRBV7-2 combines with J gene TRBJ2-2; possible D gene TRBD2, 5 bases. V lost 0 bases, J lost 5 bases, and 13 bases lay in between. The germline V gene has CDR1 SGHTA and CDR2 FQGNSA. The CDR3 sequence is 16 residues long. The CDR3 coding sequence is TGTGCCAGCAGCTTAGCGGGCGCGGGTTGGACCGGGGAGCTGTTTTTT. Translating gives CASSLAGAGWTGELFF.

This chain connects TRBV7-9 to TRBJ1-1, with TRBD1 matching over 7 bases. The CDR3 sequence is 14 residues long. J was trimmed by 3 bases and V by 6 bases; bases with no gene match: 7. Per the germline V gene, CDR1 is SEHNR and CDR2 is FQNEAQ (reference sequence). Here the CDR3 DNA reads TGTGCCAGCAGGAGGGGGCTCTGGGACACTGAAGCTTTCTTT. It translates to CASRRGLWDTEAFF.

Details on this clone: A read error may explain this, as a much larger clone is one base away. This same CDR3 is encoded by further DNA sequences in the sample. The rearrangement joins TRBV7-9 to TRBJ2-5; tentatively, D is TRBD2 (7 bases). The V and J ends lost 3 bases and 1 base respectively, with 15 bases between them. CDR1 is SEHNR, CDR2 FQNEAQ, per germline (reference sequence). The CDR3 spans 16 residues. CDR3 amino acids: CASSLGGAGLQETQYF. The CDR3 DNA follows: TGTGCCAGCAGCTTGGGGGGGGCGGGACTCCAAGAGACCCAGTACTTC.

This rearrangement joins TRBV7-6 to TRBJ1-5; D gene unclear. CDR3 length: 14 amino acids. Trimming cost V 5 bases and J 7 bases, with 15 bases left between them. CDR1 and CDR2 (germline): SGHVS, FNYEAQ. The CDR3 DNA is TGTGCCAGCAGCCTTGGAGATGACGGGCAGCCCCAGCATTTT. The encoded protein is CASSLGDDGQPQHF.

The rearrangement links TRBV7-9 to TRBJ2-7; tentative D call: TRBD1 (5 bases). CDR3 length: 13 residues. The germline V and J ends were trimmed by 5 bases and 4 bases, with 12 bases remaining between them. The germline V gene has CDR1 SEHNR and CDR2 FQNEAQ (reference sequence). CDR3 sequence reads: CASSTGPLYEQYF. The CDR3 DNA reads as TGTGCCAGCAGCACAGGTCCGTTATACGAGCAGTACTTC.

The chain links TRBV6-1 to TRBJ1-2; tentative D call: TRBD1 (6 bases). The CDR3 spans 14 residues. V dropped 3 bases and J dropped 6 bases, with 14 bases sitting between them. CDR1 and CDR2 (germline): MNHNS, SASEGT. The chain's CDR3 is CASSDAARTDGYTF. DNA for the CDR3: TGTGCCAGCAGTGATGCGGCGCGGACAGATGGCTACACCTTC.

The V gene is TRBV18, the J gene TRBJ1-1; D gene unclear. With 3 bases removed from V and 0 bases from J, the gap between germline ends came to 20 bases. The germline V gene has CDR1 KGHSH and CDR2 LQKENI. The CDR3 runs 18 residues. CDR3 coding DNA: TGTGCCAGCTCACCTCCTCGCGTTTGGGAGGGAATGAACACTGAAGCTTTCTTT. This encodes CASSPPRVWEGMNTEAFF.

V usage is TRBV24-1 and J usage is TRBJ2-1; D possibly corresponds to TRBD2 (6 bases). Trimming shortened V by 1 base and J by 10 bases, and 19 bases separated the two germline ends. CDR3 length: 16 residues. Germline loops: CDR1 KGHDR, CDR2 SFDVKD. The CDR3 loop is CATSDFEPDGSEEQFF. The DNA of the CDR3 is TGTGCCACCAGTGATTTCGAGCCAGACGGGAGCGAGGAGCAGTTCTTC.

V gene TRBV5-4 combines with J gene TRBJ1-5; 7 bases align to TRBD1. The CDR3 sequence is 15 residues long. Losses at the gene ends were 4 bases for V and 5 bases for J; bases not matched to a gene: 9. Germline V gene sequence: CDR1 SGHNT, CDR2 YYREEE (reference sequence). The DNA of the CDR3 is TGTGCCAGCAGCACGCAGGGGGTAGGGGATCAGCCCCAGCATTTT. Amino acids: CASSTQGVGDQPQHF. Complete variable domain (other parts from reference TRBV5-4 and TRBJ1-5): ETGVTQSPTHLIKTRGQQVTLRCSSQSGHNTVSWYQQALGQGPQFIFQYYREEENGRGNFPPRFSGLQFPNYSSELNVNALELDDSALYLCASSTQGVGDQPQHFGDGTRLSIL.

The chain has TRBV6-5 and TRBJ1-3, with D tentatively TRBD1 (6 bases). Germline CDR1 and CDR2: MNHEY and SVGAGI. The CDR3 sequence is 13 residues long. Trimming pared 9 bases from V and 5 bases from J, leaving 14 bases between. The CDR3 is CASKDSPRNTIYF. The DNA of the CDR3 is TGTGCCAGTAAGGACAGCCCAAGAAACACCATATATTTT.

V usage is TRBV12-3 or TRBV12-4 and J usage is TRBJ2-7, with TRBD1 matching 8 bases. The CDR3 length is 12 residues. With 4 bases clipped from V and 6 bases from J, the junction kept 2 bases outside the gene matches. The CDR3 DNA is TGTGCCAGCAGTTCGACAGGGGTCGAGCAGTACTTC. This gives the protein CASSSTGVEQYF.